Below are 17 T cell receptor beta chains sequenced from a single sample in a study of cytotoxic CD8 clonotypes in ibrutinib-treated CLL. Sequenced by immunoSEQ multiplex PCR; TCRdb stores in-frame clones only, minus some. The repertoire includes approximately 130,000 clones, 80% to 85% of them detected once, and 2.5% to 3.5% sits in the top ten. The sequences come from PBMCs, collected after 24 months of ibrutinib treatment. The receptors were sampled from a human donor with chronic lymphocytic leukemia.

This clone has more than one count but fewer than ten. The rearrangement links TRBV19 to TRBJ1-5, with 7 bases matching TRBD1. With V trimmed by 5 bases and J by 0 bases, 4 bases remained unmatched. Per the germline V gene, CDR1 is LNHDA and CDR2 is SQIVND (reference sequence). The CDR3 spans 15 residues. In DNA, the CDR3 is TGTGCCAGTAGTTTCGACAGGGATAGCAATCAGCCCCAGCATTTT. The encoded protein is CASSFDRDSNQPQHF.

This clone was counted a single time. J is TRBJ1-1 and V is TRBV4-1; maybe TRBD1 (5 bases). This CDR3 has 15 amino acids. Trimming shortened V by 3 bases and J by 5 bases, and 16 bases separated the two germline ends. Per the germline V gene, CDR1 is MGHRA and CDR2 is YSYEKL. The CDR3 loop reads CASSHGGTRGTEAFF. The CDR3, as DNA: TGCGCCAGCAGCCATGGGGGGACTCGGGGTACTGAAGCTTTCTTT.

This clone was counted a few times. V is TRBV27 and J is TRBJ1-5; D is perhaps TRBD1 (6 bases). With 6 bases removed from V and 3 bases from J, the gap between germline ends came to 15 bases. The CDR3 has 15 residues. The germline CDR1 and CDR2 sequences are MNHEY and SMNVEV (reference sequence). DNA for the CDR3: TGTGCCAGCAGCCCAGGACAGATTTCCAATCAGCCCCAGCATTTT. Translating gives CASSPGQISNQPQHF.

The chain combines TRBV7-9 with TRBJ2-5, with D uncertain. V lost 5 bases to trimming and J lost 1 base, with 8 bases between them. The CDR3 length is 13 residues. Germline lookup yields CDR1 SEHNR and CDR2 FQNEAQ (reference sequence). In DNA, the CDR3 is TGTGCCAGCAGCAGGAGAGTCCAAGAGACCCAGTACTTC. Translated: CASSRRVQETQYF.

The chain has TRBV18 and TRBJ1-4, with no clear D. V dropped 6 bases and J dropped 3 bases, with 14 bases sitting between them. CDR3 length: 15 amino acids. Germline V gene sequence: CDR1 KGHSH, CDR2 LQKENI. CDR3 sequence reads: CASSRGGGANEKLFF. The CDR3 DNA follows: TGTGCCAGCTCCCGCGGTGGCGGAGCTAATGAAAAACTGTTTTTT.

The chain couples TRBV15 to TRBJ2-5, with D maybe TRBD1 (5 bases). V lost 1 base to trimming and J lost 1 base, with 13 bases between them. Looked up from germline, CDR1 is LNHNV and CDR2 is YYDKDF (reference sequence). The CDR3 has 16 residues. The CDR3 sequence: CATSRVAGMPQETQYF. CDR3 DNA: TGTGCCACCAGCAGAGTCGCAGGGATGCCCCAAGAGACCCAGTACTTC.

The CDR3 is CASSLAAGKDTDTQYF. CDR3 coding DNA: TGTGCCAGCAGCTTAGCCGCAGGGAAGGACACAGATACGCAGTATTTT. The V call is TRBV11-2, the J call TRBJ2-3, with D maybe TRBD1 (5 bases). Germline CDR1 and CDR2: SGHAT and FQNNGV. V was pared by 1 base and J by 2 bases, with 13 bases between. The CDR3 totals 16 residues.

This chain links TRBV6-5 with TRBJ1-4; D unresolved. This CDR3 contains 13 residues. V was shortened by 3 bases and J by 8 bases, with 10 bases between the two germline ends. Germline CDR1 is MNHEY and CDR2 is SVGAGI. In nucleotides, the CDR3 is TGTGCCAGCAGTTATGAGGGAAGGGAAAAACTGTTTTTT. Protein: CASSYEGREKLFF.

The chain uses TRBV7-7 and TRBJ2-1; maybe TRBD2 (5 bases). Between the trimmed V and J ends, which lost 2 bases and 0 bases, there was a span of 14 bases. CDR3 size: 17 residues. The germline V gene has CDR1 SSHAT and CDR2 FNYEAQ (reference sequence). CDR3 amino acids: CASSLPFRRSSYNEQFF. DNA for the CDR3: TGTGCCAGCAGCTTACCTTTCAGGAGGAGCTCCTACAATGAGCAGTTCTTC.

CDR3 DNA sequence: TGCGCCAGCAGCCAGGGGGTGACAGGGGACAACTATGGCTACACCTTC. This sequence encodes CASSQGVTGDNYGYTF. The V gene is TRBV4-1, the J gene TRBJ1-2, with TRBD1 matching 8 bases. The CDR3 sequence is 16 residues long. With 3 bases clipped from V and 2 bases from J, the junction kept 8 bases outside the gene matches. Germline lookup yields CDR1 MGHRA and CDR2 YSYEKL.

CDR3 in amino acids: CASSSRTSGVYNEQFF. The CDR3 nucleotides are TGTGCCAGCAGCTCCCGGACTAGCGGGGTCTACAATGAGCAGTTCTTC. The gene calls are TRBV11-2 and TRBJ2-1; 12 bases fit TRBD2. V shed 4 bases, J shed 3 bases, and the junction held 4 bases outside the gene matches. This CDR3 contains 16 residues. CDR1 and CDR2 from the germline V gene are SGHAT and FQNNGV.

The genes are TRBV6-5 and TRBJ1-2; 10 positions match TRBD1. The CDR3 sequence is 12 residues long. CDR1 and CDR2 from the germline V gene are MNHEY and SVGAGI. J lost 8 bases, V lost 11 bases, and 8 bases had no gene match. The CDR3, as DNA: TGTGCCGCACGACAGGGGGCGCGAGGCTACACCTTC. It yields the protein CAARQGARGYTF.

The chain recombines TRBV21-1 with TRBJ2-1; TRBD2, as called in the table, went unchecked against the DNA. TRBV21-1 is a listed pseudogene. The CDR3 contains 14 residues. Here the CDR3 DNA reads TGTGCCAGCAGCGGAGGGGAATCCTACAATGAGCAGTTCTTC. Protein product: CASSGGESYNEQFF.

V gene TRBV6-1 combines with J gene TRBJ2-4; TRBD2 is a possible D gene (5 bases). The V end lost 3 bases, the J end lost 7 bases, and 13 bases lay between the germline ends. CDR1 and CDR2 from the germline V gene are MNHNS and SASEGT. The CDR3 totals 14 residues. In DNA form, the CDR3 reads TGTGCCAGCAGTGACGGGGTTTTAAGGAACATTCAGTACTTC. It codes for CASSDGVLRNIQYF.

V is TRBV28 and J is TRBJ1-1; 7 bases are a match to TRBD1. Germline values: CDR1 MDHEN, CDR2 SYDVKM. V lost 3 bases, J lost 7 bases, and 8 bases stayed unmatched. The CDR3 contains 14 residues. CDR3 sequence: CASSFRDSVREAFF. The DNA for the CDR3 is TGTGCCAGCAGTTTCCGGGACAGCGTACGTGAAGCTTTCTTT.

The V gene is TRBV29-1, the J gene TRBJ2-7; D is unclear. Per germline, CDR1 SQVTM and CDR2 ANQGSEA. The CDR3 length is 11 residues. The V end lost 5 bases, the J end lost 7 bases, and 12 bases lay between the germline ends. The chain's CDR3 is CSVTELGEQYF. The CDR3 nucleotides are TGCAGCGTTACAGAATTGGGGGAGCAGTACTTC.

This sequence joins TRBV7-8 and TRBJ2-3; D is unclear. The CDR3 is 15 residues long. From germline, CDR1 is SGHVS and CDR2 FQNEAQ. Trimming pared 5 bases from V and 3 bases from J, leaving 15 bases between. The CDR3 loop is CASSPGVAGTDTQYF. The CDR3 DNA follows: TGTGCCAGCAGCCCGGGCGTCGCTGGGACAGATACGCAGTATTTT. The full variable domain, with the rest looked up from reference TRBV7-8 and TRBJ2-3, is GAGVSQSPRYKVAKRGQDVALRCDPISGHVSLFWYQQALGQGPEFLTYFQNEAQLDKSGLPSDRFFAERPEGSVSTLKIQRTQQEDSAVYLCASSPGVAGTDTQYFGPGTRLTVL.